This record looks at one T cell receptor beta chain sequence and its context. This specimen belongs to a study of blood T cell repertoires in COVID-19. Study details: COVID-19 samples from acute and convalescent phases originated in the United States, Italy and Spain. Sources were T cells, B-cell-depleted T cells, or PBMCs; the material itself was cDNA or gDNA.

The CDR3 runs 14 residues. Trimming removed 1 base from V and 1 base from J, with 7 bases in between. Germline V lookup: CDR1 SGHTA, CDR2 FQGNSA. How the authors handled the data: Counts of nucleated cells, estimated from reference gene primer amplification, were obtained. Only in-frame clones appear in the TCRdb table, and some are missing; sequencing was by immunoSEQ multiplex PCR. V, J and clone size are those of that table, while D and trimming were read from the DNA. The sample records roughly 200,000 clones, 80% to 90% being singletons. Material for sequencing was peripheral blood. The sequence came from a man aged 55 to 69 who had recovered from COVID-19. The chain links TRBV7-2 to TRBJ2-5; D is undetermined. CDR3 residues: CASSLGEFQETQYF. The DNA of the CDR3 is TGTGCCAGCAGCTTAGGCGAGTTCCAAGAGACCCAGTACTTC. Based on the CDR3 plus reference TRBV7-2 and TRBJ2-5, the full variable domain is GAGVSQSPSNKVTEKGKDVELRCDPISGHTALYWYRQSLGQGLEFLIYFQGNSAPDKSGLPSDRFSAERTGGSVSTLTIQRTQQEDSAVYLCASSLGEFQETQYFGPGTRLLVL.